Sequencing of this T cell receptor beta chain was carried out in a study of blood T cell repertoires in COVID-19. Looking at the study overall: Sources were T cells, B-cell-depleted T cells, or PBMCs; the material itself was cDNA or gDNA.

Trimming cost V 0 bases and J 8 bases; bases outside gene matches: 5. CDR1 is LNHNV, CDR2 YYDKDF, per germline (reference sequence). The CDR3 runs to 14 residues. Sequencing was performed with immunoSEQ multiplex PCR; in TCRdb, only in-frame clones are kept and a portion is missing. The sample lists roughly 330,000 clones, about 87% occurring once. Two consecutive negative NP/OP PCR tests, clearance, or resolved symptoms defined Cohort 3 recovery. The receptor was isolated from a woman under 40 who had recovered from COVID-19. The V and J genes are TRBV15 and TRBJ1-2; 8 positions agree with TRBD1. Source material: PBMCs or T cells enriched from blood (not recorded which). The CDR3 nucleotides read TGTGCCACCAGCAGAGAACAGGGGGGGAGAGGCTACACCTTC. Its protein product is CATSREQGGRGYTF.